This T cell receptor beta chain was found in a study of CD8+ T cells in alopecia areata. Across the study: Treated patients were dosed with oral tofacitinib, taking 5 to 10 mg twice daily.

CDR3 length: 13 residues. Trimming stripped 3 bases from V and 7 bases from J, with 15 bases between. Germline V lookup: CDR1 GTSNPN, CDR2 SVGIG (reference sequence). Concerning this clone: Its specificity is not known.

It was cDNA, reverse transcribed from extracted RNA, that served as the sequencing template. TCRdb keeps only in-frame clones here, not all; method: immunoSEQ multiplex PCR. The table has more than 95,000 clones, about two fifths seen once. Overall study findings and caveats: Greater clonality was observed in lesional scalp samples, especially alopecia totalis/universalis, versus normal scalp. Sharing of TCR sequences between patients (possibly for HLA-related reasons) was less clear than in mice.

Alopecia areata patients gave lesional scalp punch biopsies and peripheral blood samples. The chain combines TRBV30 with TRBJ1-2, with no clear D. Material: CD4+ T cells sorted from blood. The TCR originated in a human donor with alopecia areata. The CDR3 reads CAWRLSNEGGYTF. The DNA of the CDR3 is TGTGCCTGGAGACTCTCTAACGAGGGTGGCTACACCTTC.